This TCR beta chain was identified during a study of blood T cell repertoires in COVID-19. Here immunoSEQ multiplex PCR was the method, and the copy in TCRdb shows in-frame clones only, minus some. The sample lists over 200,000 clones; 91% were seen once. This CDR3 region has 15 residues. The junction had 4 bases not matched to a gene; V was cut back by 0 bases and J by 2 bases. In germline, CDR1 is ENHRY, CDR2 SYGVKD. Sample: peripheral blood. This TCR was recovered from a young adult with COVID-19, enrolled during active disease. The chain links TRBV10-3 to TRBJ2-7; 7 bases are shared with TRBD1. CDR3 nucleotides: TGTGCCATCAGTGAGTCGAATGGACAGGCCTACGAGCAGTACTTC. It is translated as CAISESNGQAYEQYF.